This TCR beta chain came from a study of T cells in localized non-small cell lung cancer. Libraries were prepared by immunoSEQ multiplex PCR; TCRdb keeps only in-frame clonotypes and omits some of them. The sample consists of more than 45,000 clones, roughly 86% of them appearing once. This clone was seen more than once but under ten times. This CDR3 has 14 amino acids. Trimming cost V 4 bases and J 8 bases, with 15 bases left between them. In germline, CDR1 is SGHDT, CDR2 YYEEEE. The sample in question was PBMCs, obtained before any cancer treatment. This clonotype originated in a man aged 40-75 years with stage II lung adenocarcinoma. V usage is TRBV5-6 and J usage is TRBJ1-4, with a tentative D call TRBD1 (5 bases). DNA for the CDR3: TGTGCCAGCAGCCCCACGGGGCGGGAAGAAAAACTGTTTTTT. Amino acid sequence: CASSPTGREEKLFF.